Below are 4 T cell receptor beta chains sequenced from a single sample in a study of T-cell reconstitution after alpha-beta-depleted transplantation in children. The TCRbeta library was prepared with unique molecular identifiers. One entry per CDR3 protein results from TCRdb running MiXCR on the PCR reads. The sample lists hundreds of thousands of distinct CDR3 sequences; under 9.5% were seen once. The sample consisted of PBMCs, mostly from graft donor cells, taken 180 days after TCRalphabeta/CD19-depleted stem cell transplant. These receptors were taken from a male patient younger than 18 who had a stem cell transplant for acute lymphoblastic leukemia, so the T cells may come from the graft donor.

This clonotype was seen many times. The chain recombines TRBV5-1 with TRBJ1-6, with 8 positions matching TRBD1. This CDR3 is 16 amino acids long. Losses at the gene ends were 0 bases for V and 7 bases for J; bases not matched to a gene: 6. CDR1 and CDR2 (germline): SGHRS, YFSETQ. This CDR3 reads CASSLEGQGWNSPLHF. Written as DNA, the CDR3 is TGCGCCAGCAGCTTGGAAGGACAGGGATGGAATTCACCCCTCCACTTT.

Many counts were recorded for this clonotype. This chain connects TRBV4-2 to TRBJ2-7; 14 positions agree with TRBD2. The V segment lost 1 base and the J segment 4 bases; nucleotides outside the gene matches: 3. Germline V lookup: CDR1 LGHNA, CDR2 YNFKEQ. The CDR3 is made up of 16 amino acids. CDR3 in DNA: TGTGCCAGCAGCCAAGGGACTAGCGGGAGGTTGTACGAGCAGTACTTC. It yields the protein CASSQGTSGRLYEQYF.

Concerning this clonotype itself: This may be a read error, as it is one base from a much larger clone. The V gene is TRBV2, the J gene TRBJ2-1; no firm D call. Germline V gene lookup returns CDR1 SNHLY and CDR2 FYNNEI. The CDR3 contains 14 residues. V lost 3 bases, J lost 8 bases, and 14 bases lay in between. The CDR3: CASSEVNVGYEQFF. CDR3 nucleotide sequence: TGTGCCAGCAGTGAGGTGAATGTAGGCTATGAGCAGTTCTTC.

At least ten counts were recorded for this clonotype. The V call is TRBV20-1, the J call TRBJ2-3; 9 nucleotides align to TRBD1. Per germline, CDR1 DFQATT and CDR2 SNEGSKA (reference sequence). V shed 4 bases and J 3 bases; nucleotides not matched to a gene: 11. The CDR3 has 16 residues. In nucleotides, the CDR3 is TGCAGTGCTACCGGGACAGGGAAGTGGAATACAGATACGCAGTATTTT. Its translation: CSATGTGKWNTDTQYF.